The clone carrying this T cell receptor beta chain has a count of ten or more. The antigen remains unidentified. This entry belongs to a study of T cell repertoires in cytomegalovirus infection. About the study: Based on public TCR beta signatures, there were indications of CMV infection and of a matching HLA type. Study-wide points: HLA-C-restricted CMV-specific TCR beta clonotypes were dominant in the ex vivo response. Summed public TCR beta family frequency identified CMV carriers bearing the relevant HLA.

Trimming took 2 bases from V and 12 from J, leaving 16 bases between them. CDR3 length equals 13 residues. Germline values: CDR1 SGHTA, CDR2 FQGNSA. TCRdb passed the reads through MiXCR, listing each CDR3 protein once. The sample includes hundreds of thousands of distinct CDR3 sequences, approximately 24% of them seen just once. Specimen: CD8+ T cells from PBMCs. This rearrangement joins TRBV7-2 to TRBJ1-2; tentatively, D is TRBD1 (5 bases). This TCR derives from a human donor in good health (CMV status not recorded). Some clones in this sample may be carry-over from other donors' samples. In nucleotides, the CDR3 is TGTGCCAGCAGCTTACCCGGGGACTTTCGACACACCTTC. As protein: CASSLPGDFRHTF.